In its sample, the clone carrying this T cell receptor (beta chain) was seen many times. The antigen remains unidentified. The source of the sample is a study of T cell repertoires in cytomegalovirus infection. TCRdb analysed the reads with MiXCR anew, one entry per CDR3 protein. The sample yields about 140,000 distinct CDR3 sequences, about 6.5% seen once. General study findings and limits: Identification of carriers of CMV plus the relevant HLA was achieved through cumulative public TCR beta family frequency.

CDR3 length equals 15 residues. Per germline, CDR1 SGHTA and CDR2 FQGTGA. Trimming shortened V by 1 base and J by 4 bases, and 11 bases separated the two germline ends. The gene calls are TRBV7-3 and TRBJ1-3; D is possibly TRBD1 (6 bases). The clonotype was recovered from a human donor in good health (CMV status not recorded). Some clones in this sample may be carry-over from other donors' samples. Sequenced: PBMCs. CDR3 in amino acids: CASSLSGQRGNTIYF. The CDR3 DNA sequence: TGTGCCAGCAGCTTAAGTGGACAGAGGGGAAACACCATATATTTT.